One and the same sample provided the 8 T cell receptor beta chains below, sequenced in a study of blood T cells in healthy people across ages. Combining a sample-barcoded 5' primer with a J-beta primer mix, a second PCR ran for 7 to 11 cycles. TCRdb reanalysed the 5' RACE reads using MiXCR and keeps one entry per CDR3 protein. The sample has more than 500,000 distinct CDR3 sequences, 25% to 30% seen once. Sequencing input: blood. The receptor source for this set is a woman between 65 and 79 years old in good health.

The chain employs TRBV27 and TRBJ1-4, with 10 bases that match TRBD1. CDR1 and CDR2 from the germline V gene are MNHEY and SMNVEV (reference sequence). The CDR3 consists of 15 residues. Germline trimming cut 4 bases from V and 6 bases from J; bases unmatched to any gene: 5. Written as DNA, the CDR3 is TGTGCCAGCAGTTGGACTGGGACAGGGGATGAAAAACTGTTTTTT. Protein: CASSWTGTGDEKLFF.

This clonotype was picked up a small number of times. This chain joins TRBV29-1 and TRBJ1-2; TRBD1 aligns across 7 bases. The CDR3 has 13 amino acids. Trimming at V came to 2 bases and at J to 6 bases, leaving 6 bases not matched to a gene. Looked up from germline, CDR1 is SQVTM and CDR2 is ANQGSEA. The CDR3 reads CSVETGVGDGYTF. The CDR3 region has the DNA TGCAGCGTTGAAACAGGGGTAGGGGATGGCTACACCTTC.

This clonotype was recorded a few times. The chain couples TRBV7-2 to TRBJ1-6; D gene uncertain. Germline V lookup: CDR1 SGHTA, CDR2 FQGNSA. The CDR3 totals 15 residues. V was pared by 1 base and J by 7 bases, with 11 bases between. The CDR3 DNA reads as TGTGCCAGCAGCTTAGGTATGGTATGGAATTCACCCCTCCACTTT. Amino acids: CASSLGMVWNSPLHF.

The rearrangement uses TRBV29-1 and TRBJ2-5; D remains ambiguous. The J call may be wrong; the DNA end is better matched by TRBJ2-7. The CDR3 loop spans 14 amino acids. Looked up from germline, CDR1 is SQVTM and CDR2 is ANQGSEA. The CDR3 DNA reads TGCAGCGTTGAAACTAAGGGCAGTCACTACGAGCAGTACTTC. This codes for CSVETKGSHYEQYF.

This clonotype was detected many times. This chain joins TRBV28 and TRBJ1-5; perhaps TRBD1 as D (5 bases). The CDR3 is 16 residues long. The V gene's germline CDR1 is MDHEN and CDR2 SYDVKM. V lost 4 bases and J lost 6, with 19 bases in between. CDR3: CASSSTGGARGQPQHF. The CDR3 region has the DNA TGTGCCAGCAGTTCAACCGGAGGGGCACGGGGTCAGCCCCAGCATTTT.

This clonotype showed up just once. The V call is TRBV29-1, the J call TRBJ2-1, with 7 nucleotides matching TRBD2. The CDR3 extends over 11 amino acids. Germline assignment: CDR1 SQVTM and CDR2 ANQGSEA. V was clipped by 7 bases and J by 4 bases; unmatched bases: 1. The DNA of the CDR3 is TGCAGCGGGACTAGTTACAATGAGCAGTTCTTC. Its translation is CSGTSYNEQFF.

Points on this clonotype: The CDR3 carries no conserved terminal phenylalanine or tryptophan, so it likely arises from a read error. For the CDR3, the DNA is TGCGCCAGCAGCTTACAGGGTGACGGCTACACCCTC. It codes for CASSLQGDGYTL. The gene calls are TRBV5-1 and TRBJ1-2; tentative D call: TRBD1 (6 bases). Germline loops: CDR1 SGHRS, CDR2 YFSETQ. Trimming cost V 2 bases and J 8 bases, with 10 bases left between them. The CDR3 sequence is 12 residues long.

This clonotype appeared many times. The rearrangement joins TRBV5-5 to TRBJ1-1; the match to TRBD1 covers 10 bases. V lost 3 bases and J lost 4; bases outside the gene matches: 9. There are 16 residues in the CDR3. Germline lookup yields CDR1 SGHKS and CDR2 YYEKEE (reference sequence). This CDR3 is CASSWDPGQGITEAFF. In DNA form, the CDR3 reads TGTGCCAGCAGCTGGGACCCGGGACAGGGGATCACTGAAGCTTTCTTT.